This TCR beta chain was captured in a study of cytomegalovirus exposure and HLA in healthy donors. Regarding the study as a whole: Listed as cytomegalovirus-associated were more than 150 TCR beta chains.

Note on this clone: Its specificity is not known. Additional DNA sequences in this sample encode the identical CDR3.

V gave up 0 bases and J gave up 2 bases, with 8 bases separating them. From germline, CDR1 is KGHSH and CDR2 LQKENI. This CDR3 is built from 16 residues. It was with 60 Vbeta and 13 Jbeta primers that the PCR ran. The table came from immunoSEQ multiplex PCR; TCRdb's copy has only in-frame clones and leaves some out. The listing contains around 74,000 clones. Participants comprised healthy donors of bone marrow. The clonotype comes from a man over 45 in good health and CMV-seropositive. Sequenced sample: PBMCs. The gene calls are TRBV18 and TRBJ2-6; no reliable D call. As DNA, the CDR3 is TGTGCCAGCTCACCACCCCGGTTTACTGGGGCCAACGTCCTGACTTTC. It translates to CASSPPRFTGANVLTF.